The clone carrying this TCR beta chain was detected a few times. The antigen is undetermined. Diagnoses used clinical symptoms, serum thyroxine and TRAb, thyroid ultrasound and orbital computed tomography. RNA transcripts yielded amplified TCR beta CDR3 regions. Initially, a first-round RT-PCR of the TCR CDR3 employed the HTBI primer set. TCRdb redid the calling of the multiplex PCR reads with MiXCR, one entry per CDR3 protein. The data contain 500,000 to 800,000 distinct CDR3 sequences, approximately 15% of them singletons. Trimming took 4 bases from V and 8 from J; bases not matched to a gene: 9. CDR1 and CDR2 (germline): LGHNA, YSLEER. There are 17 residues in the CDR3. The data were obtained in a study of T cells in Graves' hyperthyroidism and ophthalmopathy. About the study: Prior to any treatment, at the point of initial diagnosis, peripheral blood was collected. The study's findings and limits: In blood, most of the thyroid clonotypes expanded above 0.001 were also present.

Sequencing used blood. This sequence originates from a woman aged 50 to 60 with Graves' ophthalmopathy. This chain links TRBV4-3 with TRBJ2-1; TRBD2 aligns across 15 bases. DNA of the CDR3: TGCGCCAGCAGCCGAGGACTAGCGGGAGGGGGAGTCGATGAGCAGTTCTTC. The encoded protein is CASSRGLAGGGVDEQFF.